A single sample gave rise to the 8 T cell receptor beta chains below, sequenced in a study of CD8+ T cells in alopecia areata. Sequencing used cDNA as its template, made by extracting RNA and reverse transcribing it. Only in-frame clones appear in the TCRdb table, and some are missing; sequencing was by immunoSEQ multiplex PCR. The data show 150,000 to 250,000 clones, with roughly 50% seen just once and 5.5% held by the top ten. The sample's treatment: oral pan-JAK inhibitor, 5-10 mg twice daily. The sequencing used CD4+ T cells sorted from blood, collected at week 24, from a patient treated with tofacitinib. The receptors were gathered from a human donor with alopecia areata.

The rearrangement links TRBV10-3 to TRBJ2-4; the D gene is possibly TRBD1 (5 bases). CDR3 length: 14 residues. The germline V gene encodes CDR1 ENHRY and CDR2 SYGVKD. V was cut by 3 bases and J by 12 bases, with 18 bases left in between. The CDR3 DNA follows: TGTGCCATCAGTGACCCAAACACTGGACAAGCTCAGTACTTC. Protein: CAISDPNTGQAQYF.

CDR3 residues: CAWSVLGTGERNTEAFF. The DNA for the CDR3 is TGTGCCTGGAGTGTACTTGGGACAGGGGAGCGGAACACTGAAGCTTTCTTT. J is TRBJ1-1 and V is TRBV30; 10 bases match TRBD1. The germline CDR1 and CDR2 sequences are GTSNPN and SVGIG (reference sequence). There are 17 residues in the CDR3. The V gene end was trimmed by 0 bases and the J gene end by 1 base; junction bases not matched to a gene: 8.

This clone was counted between two and nine times. Written as DNA, the CDR3 is TGTGCCAGTAGTATGTCGGGGGACGGCACTGAAGCTTTCTTT. Protein sequence: CASSMSGDGTEAFF. The V and J genes are TRBV19 and TRBJ1-1; D perhaps matches TRBD1 (5 bases). Germline-derived CDR1 and CDR2 are LNHDA and SQIVND (reference sequence). The CDR3 is made up of 14 amino acids. Trimming shortened V by 3 bases and J by 4 bases, and 12 bases separated the two germline ends.

The chain carries TRBV28 and TRBJ2-3, with unresolved D. The CDR3 runs 11 residues. V was pared by 1 base and J by 4 bases, with 0 bases between. Germline-derived CDR1 and CDR2 are MDHEN and SYDVKM. CDR3 amino acids: CASSLSDTQYF. The DNA for the CDR3 is TGTGCCAGCAGTTTATCAGATACGCAGTATTTT.

The sample holds a few counts of this clone. The chain couples TRBV7-9 to TRBJ2-5; weak D call: TRBD1 (5 bases). CDR1 SEHNR and CDR2 FQNEAQ come from the germline V gene (reference sequence). The CDR3 has 16 amino acids. With 5 bases removed from V and 5 bases from J, the gap between germline ends came to 21 bases. The CDR3 DNA sequence: TGTGCCAGCAGCCCCTCTTATAGGGGCTCCCAGGAGACCCAGTACTTC. This codes for CASSPSYRGSQETQYF.

This chain uses TRBV30 with TRBJ1-2; perhaps TRBD1 as D (5 bases). The germline V gene has CDR1 GTSNPN and CDR2 SVGIG (reference sequence). This CDR3 contains 12 residues. V lost 0 bases, J lost 8 bases, and 10 bases lay in between. The chain's CDR3 is CAWSVERGGYTF. The CDR3 DNA reads TGTGCCTGGAGTGTGGAGAGGGGCGGCTACACCTTC.

A few counts support this clone. The gene calls are TRBV6-5 and TRBJ1-1, with unresolved D. Germline lookup yields CDR1 MNHEY and CDR2 SVGAGI. Trimming took off 5 bases at V and 1 base at J, with 5 bases between the two ends. This CDR3 comprises 12 residues. The CDR3 bases are TGTGCCAGCAGTCGAGAGAACACTGAAGCTTTCTTT. Translation gives CASSRENTEAFF.

The rearrangement uses TRBV5-1 and TRBJ2-1, with TRBD1 matching over 7 bases. The germline CDR1 and CDR2 sequences are SGHRS and YFSETQ. V was clipped by 2 bases and J by 5 bases; unmatched bases: 7. The CDR3 consists of 15 residues. The CDR3 bases are TGCGCCAGCAGCTTTACCGGGACAGTGAACAATGAGCAGTTCTTC. Protein: CASSFTGTVNNEQFF.